Only a few counts were recorded for the clone carrying this T cell receptor beta chain. The antigen remains unidentified. 13 Jbeta primers and 60 Vbeta primers were used for the PCR. Sequenced by immunoSEQ multiplex PCR; TCRdb stores in-frame clones only, minus some. The repertoire holds around 150,000 clones, with roughly 8.8% as singletons. The record originates from a study of cytomegalovirus exposure and HLA in healthy donors. On the study more broadly: HLA-typed donors were the source of around 87 million unique TCRs, which an early data release held. Regarding the study as a whole: TCR beta sequences numbering 16,951 were associated with HLA alleles at 0.05 false discovery rate in a later analysis. The listing of some 170 TCR beta chains classed them as cytomegalovirus-associated.

CDR1 SGHVS and CDR2 FQNEAQ come from the germline V gene. This CDR3 has 15 residues. V lost 5 bases and J lost 6; bases outside the gene matches: 9. The sequence derives from a woman between 35 and 50 years old in good health and CMV-seropositive. This rearrangement joins TRBV7-8 to TRBJ2-1; 8 bases align to TRBD1. Source material: PBMCs. This chain's CDR3 is CASSGHRGSGNEQFF. DNA for the CDR3: TGTGCCAGCAGCGGCCACAGGGGGTCAGGCAATGAGCAGTTCTTC.